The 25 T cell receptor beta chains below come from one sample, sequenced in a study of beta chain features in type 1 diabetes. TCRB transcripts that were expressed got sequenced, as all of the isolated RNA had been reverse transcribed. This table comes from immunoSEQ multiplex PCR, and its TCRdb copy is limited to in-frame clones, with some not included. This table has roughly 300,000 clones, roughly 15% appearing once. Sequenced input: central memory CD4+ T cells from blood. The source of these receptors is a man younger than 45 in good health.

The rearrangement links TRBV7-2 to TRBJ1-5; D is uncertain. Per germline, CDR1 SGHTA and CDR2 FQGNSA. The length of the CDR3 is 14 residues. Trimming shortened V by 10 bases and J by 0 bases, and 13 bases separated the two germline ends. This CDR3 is CATTSGDSNQPQHF. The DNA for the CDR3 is TGTGCCACCACCTCAGGAGATAGCAATCAGCCCCAGCATTTT.

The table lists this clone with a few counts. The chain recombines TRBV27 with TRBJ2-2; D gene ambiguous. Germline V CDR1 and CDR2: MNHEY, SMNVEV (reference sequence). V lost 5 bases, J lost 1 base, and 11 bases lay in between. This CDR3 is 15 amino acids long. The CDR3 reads CASSVANMNTGELFF. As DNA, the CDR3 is TGTGCCAGCAGTGTAGCTAACATGAACACCGGGGAGCTGTTTTTT.

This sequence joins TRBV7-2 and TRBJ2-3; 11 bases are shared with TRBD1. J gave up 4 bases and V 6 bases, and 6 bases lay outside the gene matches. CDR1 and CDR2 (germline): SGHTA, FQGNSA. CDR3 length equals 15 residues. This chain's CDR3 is CASREDRGLADTQYF. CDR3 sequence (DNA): TGTGCCAGCAGAGAGGACAGGGGGCTCGCAGATACGCAGTATTTT. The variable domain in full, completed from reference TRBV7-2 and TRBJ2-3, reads GAGVSQSPSNKVTEKGKDVELRCDPISGHTALYWYRQSLGQGLEFLIYFQGNSAPDKSGLPSDRFSAERTGGSVSTLTIQRTQQEDSAVYLCASREDRGLADTQYFGPGTRLTVL.

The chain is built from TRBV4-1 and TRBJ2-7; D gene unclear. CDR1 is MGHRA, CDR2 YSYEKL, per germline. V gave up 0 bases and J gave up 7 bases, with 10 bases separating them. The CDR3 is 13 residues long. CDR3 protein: CASSQEFGLEQYF. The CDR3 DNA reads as TGCGCCAGCAGCCAAGAATTTGGCCTTGAGCAGTACTTC.

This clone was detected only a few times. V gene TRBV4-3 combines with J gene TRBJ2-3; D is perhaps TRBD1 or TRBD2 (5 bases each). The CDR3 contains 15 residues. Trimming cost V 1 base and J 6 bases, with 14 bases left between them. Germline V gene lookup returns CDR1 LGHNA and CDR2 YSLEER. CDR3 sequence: CASSQVGNRDDTQYF. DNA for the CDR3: TGCGCCAGCAGCCAAGTTGGAAACCGGGACGATACGCAGTATTTT.

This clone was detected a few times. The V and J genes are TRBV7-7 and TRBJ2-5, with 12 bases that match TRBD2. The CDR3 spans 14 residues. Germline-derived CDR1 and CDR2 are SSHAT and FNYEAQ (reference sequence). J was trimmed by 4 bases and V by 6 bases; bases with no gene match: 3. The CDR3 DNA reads TGTGCCAGCAGGGGACTAGCGGGTGGAGAGACCCAGTACTTC. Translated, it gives CASRGLAGGETQYF. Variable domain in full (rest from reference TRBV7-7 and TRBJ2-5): GAGVSQSPRYKVTKRGQDVTLRCDPISSHATLYWYQQALGQGPEFLTYFNYEAQPDKSGLPSDRFSAERPEGSISTLTIQRTEQRDSAMYRCASRGLAGGETQYFGPGTRLLVL.

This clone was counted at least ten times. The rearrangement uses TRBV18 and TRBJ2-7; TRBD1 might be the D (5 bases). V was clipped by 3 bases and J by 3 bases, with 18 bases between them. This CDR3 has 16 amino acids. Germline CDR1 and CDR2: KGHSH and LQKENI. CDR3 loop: CASSPGLARANYEQYF. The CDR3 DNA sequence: TGTGCCAGCTCACCTGGGTTGGCCAGGGCGAACTACGAGCAGTACTTC.

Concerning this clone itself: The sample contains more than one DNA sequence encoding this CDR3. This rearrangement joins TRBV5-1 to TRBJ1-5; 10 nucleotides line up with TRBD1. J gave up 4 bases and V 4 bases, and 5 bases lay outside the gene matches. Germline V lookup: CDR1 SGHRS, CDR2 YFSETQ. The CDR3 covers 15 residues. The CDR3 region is CASSPTGGSNQPQHF. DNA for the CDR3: TGCGCCAGCAGCCCGACAGGGGGCTCAAATCAGCCCCAGCATTTT.

The CDR3: CSVLADLAKNIQYF. DNA of the CDR3: TGCAGCGTCCTAGCGGACCTAGCCAAAAACATTCAGTACTTC. The chain employs TRBV29-1 and TRBJ2-4; the match to TRBD2 covers 7 bases. The CDR3 covers 14 residues. Germline loops: CDR1 SQVTM, CDR2 ANQGSEA. Trimming took 6 bases from V and 0 from J; bases not matched to a gene: 5.

CDR3 sequence: CASSVGAIMNTEAFF. The CDR3 region has the DNA TGTGCCAGCAGCGTAGGGGCCATTATGAACACTGAAGCTTTCTTT. This sequence joins TRBV9 and TRBJ1-1; D unresolved. CDR1 SGDLS and CDR2 YYNGEE come from the germline V gene. V lost 0 bases to trimming and J lost 0 bases, with 9 bases between them. The CDR3 contains 15 residues. Using reference TRBV9 and TRBJ1-1 for the parts outside the CDR3, the full variable domain is DSGVTQTPKHLITATGQRVTLRCSPRSGDLSVYWYQQSLDQGLQFLIQYYNGEERAKGNILERFSAQQFPDLHSELNLSSLELGDSALYFCASSVGAIMNTEAFFGQGTRLTVV.

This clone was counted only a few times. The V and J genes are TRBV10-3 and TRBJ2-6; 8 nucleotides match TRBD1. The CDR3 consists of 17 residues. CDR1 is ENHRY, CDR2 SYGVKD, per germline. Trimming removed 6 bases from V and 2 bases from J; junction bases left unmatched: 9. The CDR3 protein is CAIRARTGSAGANVLTF. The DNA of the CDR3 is TGTGCCATCAGGGCAAGGACAGGGTCGGCTGGGGCCAACGTCCTGACTTTC.

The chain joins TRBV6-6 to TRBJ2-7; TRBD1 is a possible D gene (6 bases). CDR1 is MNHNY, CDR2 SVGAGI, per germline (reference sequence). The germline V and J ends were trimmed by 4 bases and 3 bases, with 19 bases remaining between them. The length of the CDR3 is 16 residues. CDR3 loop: CASSSTSSGVSYEQYV. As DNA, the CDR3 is TGTGCCAGCAGTTCAACCAGTTCAGGGGTGAGCTACGAGCAGTACGTC.

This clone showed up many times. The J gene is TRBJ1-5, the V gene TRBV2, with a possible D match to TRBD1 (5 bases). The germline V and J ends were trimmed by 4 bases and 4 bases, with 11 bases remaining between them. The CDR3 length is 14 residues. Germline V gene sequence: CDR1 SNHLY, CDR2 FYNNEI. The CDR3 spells CASSGWGGNQPQHF. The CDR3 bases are TGTGCCAGCAGTGGATGGGGGGGAAATCAGCCCCAGCATTTT.

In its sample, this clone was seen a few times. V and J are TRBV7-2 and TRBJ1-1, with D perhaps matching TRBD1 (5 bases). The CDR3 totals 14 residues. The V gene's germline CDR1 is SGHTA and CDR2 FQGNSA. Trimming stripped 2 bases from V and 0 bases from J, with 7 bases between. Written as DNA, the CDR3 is TGTGCCAGCAGCTTAATGGGGGTGAACACTGAAGCTTTCTTT. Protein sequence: CASSLMGVNTEAFF.

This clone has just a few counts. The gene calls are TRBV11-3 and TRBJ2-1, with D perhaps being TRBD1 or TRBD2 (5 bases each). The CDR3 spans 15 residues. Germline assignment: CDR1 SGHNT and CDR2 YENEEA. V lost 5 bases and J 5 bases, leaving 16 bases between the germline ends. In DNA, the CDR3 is TGTGCCAGCAGCCAACCGGGACCAGAACACAATGAGCAGTTCTTC. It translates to CASSQPGPEHNEQFF.

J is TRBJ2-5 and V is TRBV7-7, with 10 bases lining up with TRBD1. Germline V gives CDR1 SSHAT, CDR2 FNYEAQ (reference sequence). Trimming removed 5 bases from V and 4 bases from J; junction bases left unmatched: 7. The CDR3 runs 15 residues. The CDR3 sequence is CASSPGTGDGETQYF. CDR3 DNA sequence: TGTGCCAGCAGCCCGGGGACAGGGGATGGAGAGACCCAGTACTTC.

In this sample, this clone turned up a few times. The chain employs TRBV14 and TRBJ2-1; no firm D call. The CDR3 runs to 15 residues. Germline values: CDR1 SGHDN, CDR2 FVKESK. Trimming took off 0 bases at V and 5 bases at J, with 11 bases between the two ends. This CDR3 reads CASSQDLAEDNEQFF. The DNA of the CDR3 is TGTGCCAGCAGCCAAGACCTCGCTGAGGACAATGAGCAGTTCTTC.

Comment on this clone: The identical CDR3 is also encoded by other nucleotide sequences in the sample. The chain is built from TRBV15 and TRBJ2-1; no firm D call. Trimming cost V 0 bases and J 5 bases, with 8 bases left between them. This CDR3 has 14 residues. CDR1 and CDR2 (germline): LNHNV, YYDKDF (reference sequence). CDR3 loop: CATSRDGGNNEQFF. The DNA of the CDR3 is TGTGCCACCAGCAGAGATGGCGGTAACAATGAGCAGTTCTTC.

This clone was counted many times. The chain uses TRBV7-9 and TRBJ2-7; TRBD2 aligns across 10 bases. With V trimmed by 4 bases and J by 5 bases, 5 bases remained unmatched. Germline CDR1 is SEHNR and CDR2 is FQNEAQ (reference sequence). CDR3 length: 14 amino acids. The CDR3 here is CASSSSGRINEQYV. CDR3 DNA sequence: TGTGCCAGCAGCTCTAGCGGGAGAATCAACGAGCAGTACGTC.

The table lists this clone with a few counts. DNA for the CDR3: TGCGCCAGCAGCCAAGTTTTTGGCACCCGCTCCTACAATGAGCAGTTCTTC. Its protein is CASSQVFGTRSYNEQFF. The chain joins TRBV4-1 to TRBJ2-1, with D hard to call. V was trimmed by 1 base and J by 0 bases, leaving 13 bases between them. The CDR3 loop spans 17 amino acids. Germline assignment: CDR1 MGHRA and CDR2 YSYEKL.

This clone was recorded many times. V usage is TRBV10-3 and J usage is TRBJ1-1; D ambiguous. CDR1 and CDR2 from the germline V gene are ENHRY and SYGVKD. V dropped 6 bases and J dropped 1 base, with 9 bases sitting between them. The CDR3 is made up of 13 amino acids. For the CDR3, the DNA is TGTGCCATCAGGAAAGGAGAGAACACTGAAGCTTTCTTT. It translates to CAIRKGENTEAFF.

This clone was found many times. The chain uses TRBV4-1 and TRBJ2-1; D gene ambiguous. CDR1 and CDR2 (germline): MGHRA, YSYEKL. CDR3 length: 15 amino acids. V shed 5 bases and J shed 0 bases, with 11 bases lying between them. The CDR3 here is CASSIGPSSYNEQFF. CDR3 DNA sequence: TGCGCCAGCAGCATCGGCCCCAGCTCCTACAATGAGCAGTTCTTC.

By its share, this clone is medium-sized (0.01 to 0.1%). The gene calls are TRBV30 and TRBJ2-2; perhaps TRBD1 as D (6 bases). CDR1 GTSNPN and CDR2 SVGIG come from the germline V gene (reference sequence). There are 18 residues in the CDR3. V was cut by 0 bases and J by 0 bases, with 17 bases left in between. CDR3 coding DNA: TGTGCCTGGAGTGTACTCAACAGGGCCTATTCGAACACCGGGGAGCTGTTTTTT. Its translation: CAWSVLNRAYSNTGELFF.

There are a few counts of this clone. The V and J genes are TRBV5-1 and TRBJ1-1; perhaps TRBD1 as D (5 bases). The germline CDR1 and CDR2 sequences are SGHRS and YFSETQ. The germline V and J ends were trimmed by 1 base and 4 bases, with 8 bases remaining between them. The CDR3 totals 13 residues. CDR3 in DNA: TGCGCCAGCAGCTTGAGGGGTGGCACTGAAGCTTTCTTT. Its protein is CASSLRGGTEAFF.

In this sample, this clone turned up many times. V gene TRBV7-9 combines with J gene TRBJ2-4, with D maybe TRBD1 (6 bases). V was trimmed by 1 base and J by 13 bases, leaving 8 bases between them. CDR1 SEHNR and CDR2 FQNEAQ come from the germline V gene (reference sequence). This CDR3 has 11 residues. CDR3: CASSLGQVQYF. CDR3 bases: TGTGCCAGCAGCTTAGGACAGGTGCAGTACTTC.